The rows below give T cell receptor beta chains drawn from one sample of a study of graft-versus-host responses after intestinal transplantation. The repertoire was sequenced with immunoSEQ multiplex PCR; TCRdb's copy has only in-frame clones and lacks some. The sample has some 70,000 clones, roughly 90% seen once. The sequences come from bone marrow, collected around 730 days after intestinal transplantation. All receptors come from a human patient who received an intestinal transplant, so some T cells may come from the graft donor. Both conserved end residues are part of each CDR3. D genes are given only for firm matches. The size entry is marked missing in some rows and otherwise reads once, few, many or a size class.

v_gene,abundance,d_gene,j_gene,CDR3nt,CDR3aa
TRBV27,.,.,TRBJ2-7,TGTGCCAGCAGTTTATCGGGGGGGCTAGGCGAGCAGTACTTC,CASSLSGGLGEQYF
TRBV6-5,.,.,TRBJ2-1,TGTGCCAGCACCGAGCGCTGGAATGAGCAGTTCTTC,CASTERWNEQFF
TRBV7-3,.,.,TRBJ1-1,TGTGCCAGCAGCAGGACATTAGAAGCTTTCTTT,CASSRTLEAFF
TRBV7-9,.,.,TRBJ2-5,TGTGCCAGCAGTACGGGGGATGTGTCCCAAGAGACCCAGTACTTC,CASSTGDVSQETQYF
TRBV6-5,.,.,TRBJ2-7,TGTGCCAGCAGTTACGGACCCAAGGACTACGAGCAGTACTTC,CASSYGPKDYEQYF
TRBV6-5,.,TRBD1,TRBJ2-7,TGTGCCAGCAGCCACGACAGGGGCCTATGGTACGAGCAGTACTTC,CASSHDRGLWYEQYF
TRBV7-9,.,.,TRBJ2-1,TGTGCCAGCACCCACTTCTTTGACAATGAGCAGTTCTTC,CASTHFFDNEQFF
TRBV5-6,.,.,TRBJ1-1,TGTGCCAGCAGCTTCGGGACGGATCGCGCTGAAGCTTTCTTT,CASSFGTDRAEAFF
TRBV4-2,.,.,TRBJ2-7,TGTGCCAGCAGCCAAGAGTACTCCTACGAGCAGTACTTC,CASSQEYSYEQYF
TRBV2,.,TRBD1,TRBJ1-1,TGTGCCAGCAGCTATGGGACAGGGGCTGCGAACACTGAAGCTTTCTTT,CASSYGTGAANTEAFF
TRBV6-1,once,.,TRBJ1-5,TGTGCCAGCAGTGAAGTATCAAGTAAGGGCCAGCATTTT,CASSEVSSKGQHF
TRBV5-1,.,TRBD2,TRBJ2-1,TGCGCCAGCAGCAGTACTAGCGGGAGTAGCTATGAGCAGTTCTTC,CASSSTSGSSYEQFF
TRBV10-3,.,TRBD1,TRBJ1-3,TGTGCCATCAGTTCTGGGACAGAAGGAAACACCATATATTTT,CAISSGTEGNTIYF
TRBV19,.,.,TRBJ2-1,TGTGCCAGTAGTACGCTCCGGGCAGGCAATGAGCAGTTCTTC,CASSTLRAGNEQFF
TRBV6-6,.,.,TRBJ2-7,TGTGCCAGCAGTTACTCCAGTGGGGACTACGAGCAGTACTTC,CASSYSSGDYEQYF
TRBV30,.,.,TRBJ2-7,TGTGCCTGGGCGGGACAGACCATCTCCTACGAGCAGTACTTC,CAWAGQTISYEQYF
TRBV2,.,TRBD1,TRBJ1-2,TGTGCCAGCAGTTACTACAGGGGGGCCAACTATGGCTACACCTTC,CASSYYRGANYGYTF
TRBV2,.,.,TRBJ1-4,TGTGCCAGCAGTGATCGGTCAGGCCGTAATGAAAAACTGTTTTTT,CASSDRSGRNEKLFF
TRBV7-3,.,TRBD2,TRBJ2-5,TGTGCCAGCAGCTCTAGCGGGAGGAATACGGAGACCCAGTACTTC,CASSSSGRNTETQYF
TRBV14,.,TRBD1,TRBJ2-7,TGTGCCAGCAGCCAAGATCGCGGGACAGGCCTCGTGTACGAGCAGTACTTC,CASSQDRGTGLVYEQYF
TRBV7-3,.,TRBD1,TRBJ2-2,TGTGCCAGCCAGACAGGGAACCTCACCGGGGAGCTGTTTTTT,CASQTGNLTGELFF
TRBV4-2,.,.,TRBJ2-3,TGTGCCAGCAGCCCAGCATCGGACACAGATACGCAGTATTTT,CASSPASDTDTQYF
TRBV7-9,.,TRBD1,TRBJ2-1,TGTGCCAGCGTGCCACGACAGGGTTGGGATGAGCAGTTCTTC,CASVPRQGWDEQFF
TRBV5-1,.,.,TRBJ1-4,TGCGCCAGCAGCTTGGGCGTCGGTGAAAATGAAAAACTGTTTTTT,CASSLGVGENEKLFF
TRBV19,.,.,TRBJ2-7,TGTGCCAGTAGTATAGCCGGACTAAATCCCTACGAGCAGTACTTC,CASSIAGLNPYEQYF
TRBV7-9,.,TRBD2,TRBJ2-1,TGTGCCAGCAGCTTAGCGGGATTGCGGGGGGGTGAGCAGTTCTTC,CASSLAGLRGGEQFF
TRBV6-5,.,TRBD2,TRBJ2-1,TGTGCCAGCAGTTACGGGGACTACCGATCCAATGAGCAGTTCTTC,CASSYGDYRSNEQFF
TRBV5-5,once,TRBD2,TRBJ2-7,TGTGCCAGCAGCTTGAGGCGGGAGGTTCGTATCGAGCAGTACTTC,CASSLRREVRIEQYF
TRBV13,.,.,TRBJ1-1,TGTGCCAGCAGCTCTAGAGACTTCGGTAGGACTGAAGCTTTCTTT,CASSSRDFGRTEAFF
TRBV5-1,once,.,TRBJ2-6,TGCGCCACCCGAGAATGGAGTGGGGACGGTGGGGCCAACGTCCTGACTTTC,CATREWSGDGGANVLTF
TRBV5-6,once,.,TRBJ2-6,TGTGCCAGCAGGTCCCAGGGATCTGGGGCCAACGTCCTGACTTTC,CASRSQGSGANVLTF
TRBV5-1,.,.,TRBJ2-5,TGCGCCAGCAGCAGCCCCGGACTGGATGAAGAGACCCAGTACTTC,CASSSPGLDEETQYF
TRBV6-5,.,.,TRBJ2-7,TGTGCCAGCAGTGAATTCGGTTCGTACGAGCAGTACTTC,CASSEFGSYEQYF
TRBV5-6,.,.,TRBJ1-1,TGTGCCAGCAGCGGACTAACGGGACGCCGGAGGGACACTGAAGCTTTCTTT,CASSGLTGRRRDTEAFF
TRBV19,once,TRBD1,TRBJ2-5,TGTGCCAGTAGAGACAGGGAAGAGACCCAGTACTTC,CASRDREETQYF
TRBV29-1,.,TRBD2,TRBJ2-7,TGCAGCGTAAACAGCGGGGTTAACTCCTACGAGCAGTACTTC,CSVNSGVNSYEQYF
TRBV5-6,.,.,TRBJ2-7,TGTGCCAGCAGCTTTCAGAGCTCCTACGAGCAGTACTTC,CASSFQSSYEQYF
TRBV7-3,medium-sized,.,TRBJ1-1,TGTGCCAGCAGCCTACAAGGCGGGAACACTGAAGCTTTCTTT,CASSLQGGNTEAFF
TRBV27,.,.,TRBJ2-3,TGTGCCAGCAGTTTCATCCCGGTTCTACAGGAGGACCGAAGCACAGATACGCAGTATTTT,CASSFIPVLQEDRSTDTQYF
TRBV7-9,once,.,TRBJ2-7,TGTGCCAGCAGCTTCCAAATCTCCTACGAGCAGTACTTC,CASSFQISYEQYF